This record covers a single T cell receptor beta chain. V lost 3 bases and J lost 6; bases outside the gene matches: 1. The CDR3 loop spans 13 amino acids. CDR1 is LNHDA and CDR2 is SQIVND in the germline V gene (reference sequence). The source of the sample is a study of OX40 agonist ivuxolimab in advanced cancers. Blood sampling was done at baseline, cycle 4 day 1, and cycle 7 day 1. Assay used: immunoSEQ multiplex PCR; TCRdb lists only in-frame clones, some missing. The data hold tens of thousands of clones, with about 95% observed a single time. The chain combines TRBV19 with TRBJ2-2; TRBD1 matches at 7 bases. The sample consisted of CD4+ or CD8+ T cells sorted from blood, taken in a trial of the OX40 agonist ivuxolimab. The TCR sequence derives from an adult with an advanced solid tumor such as melanoma, head and neck, liver or kidney cancer. The CDR3 sequence is CASSMGTAGELFF. CDR3 in DNA: TGTGCCAGTAGTATGGGGACAGCCGGGGAGCTGTTTTTT. Full variable domain (outside the CDR3, taken from reference TRBV19 and TRBJ2-2): DGGITQSPKYLFRKEGQNVTLSCEQNLNHDAMYWYRQDPGQGLRLIYYSQIVNDFQKGDIAEGYSVSREKKESFPLTVTSAQKNPTAFYLCASSMGTAGELFFGEGSRLTVL.